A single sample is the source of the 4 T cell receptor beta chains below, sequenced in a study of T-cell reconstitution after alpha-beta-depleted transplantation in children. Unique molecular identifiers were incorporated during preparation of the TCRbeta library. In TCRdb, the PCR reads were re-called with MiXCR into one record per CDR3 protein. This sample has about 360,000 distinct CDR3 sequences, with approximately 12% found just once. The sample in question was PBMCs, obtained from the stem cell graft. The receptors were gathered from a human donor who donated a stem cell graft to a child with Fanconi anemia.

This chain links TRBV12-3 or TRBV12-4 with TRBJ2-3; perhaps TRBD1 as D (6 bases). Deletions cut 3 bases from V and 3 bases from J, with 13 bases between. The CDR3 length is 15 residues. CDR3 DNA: TGTGCCAGCAGTTTCCTAGGGGGTTCTACAGATACGCAGTATTTT. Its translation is CASSFLGGSTDTQYF.

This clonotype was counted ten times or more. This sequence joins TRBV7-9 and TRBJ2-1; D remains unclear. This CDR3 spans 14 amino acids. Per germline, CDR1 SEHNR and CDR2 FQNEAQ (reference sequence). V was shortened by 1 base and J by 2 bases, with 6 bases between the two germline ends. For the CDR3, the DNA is TGTGCCAGCAGCTTAGGCGGCACCTACAATGAGCAGTTCTTC. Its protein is CASSLGGTYNEQFF. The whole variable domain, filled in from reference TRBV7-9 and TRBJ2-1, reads DTGVSQNPRHKITKRGQNVTFRCDPISEHNRLYWYRQTLGQGPEFLTYFQNEAQLEKSRLLSDRFSAERPKGSFSTLEIQRTEQGDSAMYLCASSLGGTYNEQFFGPGTRLTVL.

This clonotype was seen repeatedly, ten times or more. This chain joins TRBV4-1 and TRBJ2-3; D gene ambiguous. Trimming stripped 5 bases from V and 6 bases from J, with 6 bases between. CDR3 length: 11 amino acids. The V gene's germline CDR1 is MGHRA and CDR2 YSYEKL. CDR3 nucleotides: TGCGCCAGCAGCTCAGCGGATACGCAGTATTTT. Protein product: CASSSADTQYF.

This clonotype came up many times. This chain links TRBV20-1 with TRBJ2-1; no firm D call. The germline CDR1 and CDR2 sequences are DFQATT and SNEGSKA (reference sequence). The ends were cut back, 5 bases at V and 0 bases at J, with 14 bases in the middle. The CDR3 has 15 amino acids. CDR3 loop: CSAQDRRSSYNEQFF. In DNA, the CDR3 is TGCAGTGCTCAAGACCGTAGGAGCTCCTACAATGAGCAGTTCTTC.